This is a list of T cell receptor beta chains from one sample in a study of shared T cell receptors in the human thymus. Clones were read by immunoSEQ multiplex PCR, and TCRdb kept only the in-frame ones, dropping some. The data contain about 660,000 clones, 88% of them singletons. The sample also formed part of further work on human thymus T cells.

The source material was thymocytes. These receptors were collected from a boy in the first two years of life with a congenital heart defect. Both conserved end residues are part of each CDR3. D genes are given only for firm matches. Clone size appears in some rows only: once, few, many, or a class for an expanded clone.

DNA: TGTGCCAGCATCCGCCAACCGGGACTAGCGGGAATCGCCTCAGATACGCAGTATTTT; CDR3: CASIRQPGLAGIASDTQYF; V: TRBV6-9; J: TRBJ2-3; size: .; D: TRBD2
DNA: TGCGCCAGCAGCCATGGGACAGGGGGCGATCAGCCCCAGCATTTT; CDR3: CASSHGTGGDQPQHF; V: TRBV4-3; J: TRBJ1-5; size: .; D: TRBD1
DNA: TGTGCCAGCAGTGATCTTAGCGGGTCCCCCCTCTACGAGCAGTACTTC; CDR3: CASSDLSGSPLYEQYF; V: TRBV25-1; J: TRBJ2-7; size: .; D: TRBD2
DNA: TGTGCCAGCAGCCAACACGGACAGAGCACAGATACGCAGTATTTT; CDR3: CASSQHGQSTDTQYF; V: TRBV5-6; J: TRBJ2-3; size: .; D: .
DNA: TGCGCCAACCCCTCATTGTCACCGGGACAGGGTGGAGAAAAACTGTTTTTT; CDR3: CANPSLSPGQGGEKLFF; V: TRBV10-1; J: TRBJ1-4; size: .; D: TRBD1
DNA: TGTGCCTGGACTTCAGGGGGCAATCAGCCCCAGCATTTT; CDR3: CAWTSGGNQPQHF; V: TRBV30; J: TRBJ1-5; size: .; D: .
DNA: TGCGCCAGCAGAGGGAGTCGCCCTAGCACAGATACGCAGTATTTT; CDR3: CASRGSRPSTDTQYF; V: TRBV5-1; J: TRBJ2-3; size: .; D: .
DNA: TGTGCCAGCAGTGGGGTCGGCAGGGGCTACCCAGATACGCAGTATTTT; CDR3: CASSGVGRGYPDTQYF; V: TRBV2; J: TRBJ2-3; size: .; D: .
DNA: TGCAGCGTATTAGGGACAGGGGCCGCCTACGAGCAGTACTTC; CDR3: CSVLGTGAAYEQYF; V: TRBV29-1; J: TRBJ2-7; size: .; D: TRBD1
DNA: TGTGCCGGCTCCCTCGTGGAGGGGCCGAGCTCCTACAATGAGCAGTTCTTC; CDR3: CAGSLVEGPSSYNEQFF; V: TRBV18; J: TRBJ2-1; size: .; D: .
DNA: TGTGCCAGCAGTGAAGATCAGGGGGAGGGCTACACCTTC; CDR3: CASSEDQGEGYTF; V: TRBV6-1; J: TRBJ1-2; size: .; D: TRBD1
DNA: TGTGCCAGCAGCGCCCCACAGGATACCTACGAGCAGTACTTC; CDR3: CASSAPQDTYEQYF; V: TRBV2; J: TRBJ2-7; size: .; D: .
DNA: TGTGCCAGCAGCCCACTGCGAGCCGATACGCAGTATTTT; CDR3: CASSPLRADTQYF; V: TRBV7-9; J: TRBJ2-3; size: .; D: .
DNA: TGCGCCAGCAGCCAAGTGCCCCGGACAGGGGCAAAAAGCAATCAGCCCCAGCATTTT; CDR3: CASSQVPRTGAKSNQPQHF; V: TRBV4-1; J: TRBJ1-5; size: .; D: TRBD1
DNA: TGTGCCAGCAGTTCTCGGAGGTCGAGCTCCTACAATGAGCAGTTCTTC; CDR3: CASSSRRSSSYNEQFF; V: TRBV27; J: TRBJ2-1; size: .; D: .
DNA: TGTGCCAGCAGCTTTGATTACAGGGGGAGCACAGATACGCAGTATTTT; CDR3: CASSFDYRGSTDTQYF; V: TRBV5-4; J: TRBJ2-3; size: .; D: TRBD1
DNA: TGTGCCAGCTCCCCGCTAGGGCTAGCGGGAGGGCCGACCAAAAACATTCAGTACTTC; CDR3: CASSPLGLAGGPTKNIQYF; V: TRBV27; J: TRBJ2-4; size: .; D: TRBD2
DNA: TGTGCCAGCCCCCCTCGGGGACAGGGGGGTGAGCAGTACTTC; CDR3: CASPPRGQGGEQYF; V: TRBV27; J: TRBJ2-7; size: .; D: TRBD1
DNA: TGTGCCAGCAGTTACTCGGCTGAAATCTACGAGCAGTACTTC; CDR3: CASSYSAEIYEQYF; V: TRBV6-5; J: TRBJ2-7; size: .; D: .
DNA: TGTGCCAGCAGTTTGGGTCGGGACAGGGGCATCTATAGCAATCAGCCCCAGCATTTT; CDR3: CASSLGRDRGIYSNQPQHF; V: TRBV5-5; J: TRBJ1-5; size: .; D: TRBD1
DNA: TGTGCCAGCAGCTTCCATAGAGGGACAGGGCAGGAGAACACTGAAGCTTTCTTT; CDR3: CASSFHRGTGQENTEAFF; V: TRBV11-2; J: TRBJ1-1; size: .; D: TRBD1
DNA: TGCGCCAGCAGCCGCTGGCCCAACAATCAGCCCCAGCATTTT; CDR3: CASSRWPNNQPQHF; V: TRBV4-3; J: TRBJ1-5; size: .; D: .
DNA: TGCAGCGTCAAGGACAGGAGACAAGAGACCCAGTACTTC; CDR3: CSVKDRRQETQYF; V: TRBV29-1; J: TRBJ2-5; size: .; D: TRBD1
DNA: TGTGCCACCAGCAGAGATAAAGCGGCCCACTCCTACAATGAGCAGTTCTTC; CDR3: CATSRDKAAHSYNEQFF; V: TRBV15; J: TRBJ2-1; size: .; D: .
DNA: TGTGCCAGCAGTGAAGCCGCCACCATAGCGCCTTCCTCCTACGAGCAGTACTTC; CDR3: CASSEAATIAPSSYEQYF; V: TRBV6-1; J: TRBJ2-7; size: .; D: .
DNA: TGTGCCAGCCGGGACAGTCCTTACGAGCAGTACTTC; CDR3: CASRDSPYEQYF; V: TRBV27; J: TRBJ2-7; size: .; D: TRBD1
DNA: TGTGCCAGCAGCCGCGGGAGGGGCGGCAATGAGCAGTTCTTC; CDR3: CASSRGRGGNEQFF; V: TRBV27; J: TRBJ2-1; size: .; D: TRBD2
DNA: TGCGCCAGCAGCCAAACCCAAAATCACGACAGGGACCAAGCGCAGTATTTT; CDR3: CASSQTQNHDRDQAQYF; V: TRBV4-3; J: TRBJ2-3; size: once; D: TRBD1
DNA: TGCAGCGACCACCCGGGGAACACTGAAGCTTTCTTT; CDR3: CSDHPGNTEAFF; V: TRBV29-1; J: TRBJ1-1; size: .; D: .
DNA: TGTGCCAGCAGCCCCCTAGGGGACAGGGCGGGCTATGGCTACACCTTC; CDR3: CASSPLGDRAGYGYTF; V: TRBV5-5; J: TRBJ1-2; size: .; D: TRBD1
DNA: TGTGCCAGCAGCGCGCCTAGGGGTGATACGCAGTATTTT; CDR3: CASSAPRGDTQYF; V: TRBV7-9; J: TRBJ2-3; size: .; D: .
DNA: TGCAGTCTCTTCCGGGGAGAGACCCAGTACTTC; CDR3: CSLFRGETQYF; V: TRBV20-1; J: TRBJ2-5; size: .; D: .
DNA: TGTGCCAGCAGCTTATACAGAGTAAAGTTTAGTAACACCGGGGAGCTGTTTTTT; CDR3: CASSLYRVKFSNTGELFF; V: TRBV7-2; J: TRBJ2-2; size: .; D: .
DNA: TGTGCCAGCAGTTTCCGCAGACTAGTAGACAACGAGCAGTACTTC; CDR3: CASSFRRLVDNEQYF; V: TRBV28; J: TRBJ2-7; size: few; D: .
DNA: TGTGCCAGCAGTTCCGGGACTAACTCGCCAGATACGCAGTATTTT; CDR3: CASSSGTNSPDTQYF; V: TRBV6-5; J: TRBJ2-3; size: .; D: TRBD2
DNA: TGTGCCAGCAGTGGCCGGGACACCCTTGGGGGCTACACCTTC; CDR3: CASSGRDTLGGYTF; V: TRBV6-1; J: TRBJ1-2; size: .; D: .
DNA: TGTGCCAGTTCCGGGACAGGCAACTATGGCTACACCTTC; CDR3: CASSGTGNYGYTF; V: TRBV2; J: TRBJ1-2; size: .; D: TRBD1
DNA: TGTGCCAGCAGCCCATCTAGCGGGAGTTACGAGCAGTACTTC; CDR3: CASSPSSGSYEQYF; V: TRBV6-1; J: TRBJ2-7; size: .; D: TRBD2
DNA: TGTGCCAGCAGCAAAGGAGGACAGGGGGACTCCTACGAGCAGTACTTC; CDR3: CASSKGGQGDSYEQYF; V: TRBV21-1; J: TRBJ2-7; size: .; D: .
DNA: TGTGCCACCAGCAGAGATTTGGGCGGGACACCGAGACTAGCGGGGCCCCAAGAGACCCAGTACTTC; CDR3: CATSRDLGGTPRLAGPQETQYF; V: TRBV15; J: TRBJ2-5; size: .; D: TRBD2
DNA: TGTGCCAGCAGGGGGGGGACGGGGCCAGGCTATGAGCAGTTCTTC; CDR3: CASRGGTGPGYEQFF; V: TRBV9; J: TRBJ2-1; size: .; D: TRBD2
DNA: TGCGCCAGCAGCCAAGACCCGGGACAGGGAAGGTACGAGCAGTACTTC; CDR3: CASSQDPGQGRYEQYF; V: TRBV4-3; J: TRBJ2-7; size: once; D: TRBD1
DNA: TGTGCCAGCCAGGGCCCCAATCAGCCCCAGCATTTT; CDR3: CASQGPNQPQHF; V: TRBV2; J: TRBJ1-5; size: few; D: .
DNA: TGTGCCAGCAGTTTATCAGCCGGACAGGCCGACGACGTGGAGACCCAGTACTTC; CDR3: CASSLSAGQADDVETQYF; V: TRBV27; J: TRBJ2-5; size: .; D: TRBD1
DNA: TGTGCCTGGAGTCTAGGGCGGGACCTCCCCTACGAGCAGTACTTC; CDR3: CAWSLGRDLPYEQYF; V: TRBV30; J: TRBJ2-7; size: .; D: .
DNA: TGTGCCAGCAGTTTATCACGGGGGAGAAGGGCAGATACGCAGTATTTT; CDR3: CASSLSRGRRADTQYF; V: TRBV27; J: TRBJ2-3; size: .; D: .
DNA: TGTGCCAGCACCCAAGGGGGCACCGGGGAGCTGTTTTTT; CDR3: CASTQGGTGELFF; V: TRBV21-1; J: TRBJ2-2; size: .; D: .
DNA: TGTGCCAGCAGTTTAGGGACAGGGGAAGGCTACACCTTC; CDR3: CASSLGTGEGYTF; V: TRBV27; J: TRBJ1-2; size: .; D: TRBD1
DNA: TGTGCCAGCAGTTTCCAGTTCTCCCCTCTAGCGGGAGAGCCCACAGATACGCAGTATTTT; CDR3: CASSFQFSPLAGEPTDTQYF; V: TRBV28; J: TRBJ2-3; size: .; D: TRBD2
DNA: TGTGCCAGCAGCTTAGAAACTGAGACTGAAGCTTTCTTT; CDR3: CASSLETETEAFF; V: TRBV11-2; J: TRBJ1-1; size: .; D: .
DNA: TGTGCCAGCAGCCTCGGGGTGGGTGGGTGGCGGGCCAACAATGAGCAGTTCTTC; CDR3: CASSLGVGGWRANNEQFF; V: TRBV7-6; J: TRBJ2-1; size: .; D: .
DNA: TGCGCCAGCAGCTTGGCACCCAGGGTGGGTGAAAAACTGTTTTTT; CDR3: CASSLAPRVGEKLFF; V: TRBV5-1; J: TRBJ1-4; size: .; D: .
DNA: TGTGCCAGCAGTGTCTCCGGGCCTGGGGGGTTGAACACTGAAGCTTTCTTT; CDR3: CASSVSGPGGLNTEAFF; V: TRBV6-1; J: TRBJ1-1; size: .; D: .